This passage covers 5 T cell receptor beta chains from one sample sequenced in a study of cytomegalovirus exposure and HLA in healthy donors. Measured with immunoSEQ multiplex PCR; TCRdb has only the in-frame clones, and not every one. The sample has some 310,000 clones, approximately 85% seen once; the top ten hold 0.9% to 1%. The sample consisted of PBMCs. The source is a man aged 25-45 years in good health and CMV-seronegative.

V usage is TRBV27 and J usage is TRBJ1-6; tentatively, D is TRBD1 (5 bases). From germline, CDR1 is MNHEY and CDR2 SMNVEV (reference sequence). The CDR3 is 14 residues long. The V and J ends lost 6 bases and 3 bases respectively, with 9 bases between them. As DNA, the CDR3 is TGTGCCAGCAGCGGACAAGACTATAATTCACCCCTCCACTTT. This encodes CASSGQDYNSPLHF.

V and J are TRBV4-2 and TRBJ2-7; 10 nucleotides agree with TRBD2. Germline CDR1 and CDR2: LGHNA and YNFKEQ. J lost 4 bases, V lost 0 bases, and 0 bases had no gene match. The CDR3 covers 14 residues. CDR3 region: CASSQEAGGYEQYF. In nucleotides, the CDR3 is TGTGCCAGCAGCCAAGAAGCGGGGGGGTACGAGCAGTACTTC.

The gene calls are TRBV10-3 and TRBJ2-1, with TRBD2 matching over 10 bases. Trimming cost V 3 bases and J 8 bases; bases outside gene matches: 1. Looked up from germline, CDR1 is ENHRY and CDR2 is SYGVKD. The CDR3 covers 13 residues. The CDR3 sequence is CAISELAGYEQFF. The CDR3 region has the DNA TGTGCCATCAGTGAACTAGCGGGGTATGAGCAGTTCTTC.

This chain connects TRBV6-1 to TRBJ1-1; 7 nucleotides align to TRBD1. J lost 0 bases, V lost 4 bases, and 11 bases had no gene match. The CDR3 has 17 residues. Per germline, CDR1 MNHNS and CDR2 SASEGT. DNA of the CDR3: TGTGCCAGCAGTGTACAGGGGCATAATTTTTTGAACACTGAAGCTTTCTTT. It translates to CASSVQGHNFLNTEAFF.

The chain carries TRBV5-1 and TRBJ1-1; 10 bases line up with TRBD1. The germline CDR1 and CDR2 sequences are SGHRS and YFSETQ. V lost 0 bases and J lost 0; bases outside the gene matches: 8. There are 18 residues in the CDR3. The DNA for the CDR3 is TGCGCCAGCAGCTTGGAACCGGGACAGGGGCGATTGAACACTGAAGCTTTCTTT. Amino acids: CASSLEPGQGRLNTEAFF.